The T cell receptor beta chain described here comes from a study of Graves' ophthalmopathy and Graves' hyperthyroidism. The authors amplified TCR beta CDR3 regions, and they did so from RNA transcripts for repertoire sequencing. First-round RT-PCR used HTBI primers; second-round multiplex PCR followed. TCRdb re-analysed the multiplex PCR reads in MiXCR, keeping a single row per CDR3 protein. The sample lists around 590,000 distinct CDR3 sequences; less than 40% were seen once. This TCR came from an adult man with Graves' hyperthyroidism. Sequencing input: peripheral blood or thyroid tissue (not recorded which).

CDR3 in DNA: TGTGCCAGCAGCCCCCGGGAGGTAACTGAAAAACTGTTTTTT. It codes for CASSPREVTEKLFF. The V gene is TRBV11-1, the J gene TRBJ1-4; unclear D gene. Trimming removed 5 bases from V and 7 bases from J, with 14 bases in between. The germline gives CDR1 SGHAT, CDR2 FQDESV (reference sequence). The CDR3 is 14 amino acids.